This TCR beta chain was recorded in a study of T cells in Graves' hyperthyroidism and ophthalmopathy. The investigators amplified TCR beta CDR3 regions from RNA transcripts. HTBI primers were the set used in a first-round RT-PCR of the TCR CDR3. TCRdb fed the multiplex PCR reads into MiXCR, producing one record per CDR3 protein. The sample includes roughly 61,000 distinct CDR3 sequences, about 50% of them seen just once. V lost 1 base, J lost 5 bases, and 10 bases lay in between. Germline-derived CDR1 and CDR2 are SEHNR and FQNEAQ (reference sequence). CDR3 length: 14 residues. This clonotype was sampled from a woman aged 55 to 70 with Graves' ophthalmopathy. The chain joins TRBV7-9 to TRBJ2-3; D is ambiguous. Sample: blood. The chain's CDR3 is CASSLGRTLDTQYF. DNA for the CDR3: TGTGCCAGCAGCTTAGGACGAACCTTAGATACGCAGTATTTT.